This T cell receptor (beta chain) was observed in a study of graft-versus-host responses after intestinal transplantation. Study background: Anti-thymocyte globulin served as induction for all recipients, who then took tacrolimus and steroids for 3 to 4 years. Findings and caveats of the study: Allograft graft-versus-host to host-versus-graft clonal ratios ran high in patients with graft-donor T cell macrochimerism.

The protocol was immunoSEQ multiplex PCR, while the TCRdb copy is restricted to in-frame clones and leaves out a portion. The repertoire holds 70,000 to 75,000 clones, with around 92% as singletons. Regarding this clone: Its antigen is unknown.

Per germline, CDR1 MDHEN and CDR2 SYDVKM. CDR3 length: 14 amino acids. Trimming took off 1 base at V and 8 bases at J, with 15 bases between the two ends. This clonotype originated in a human donor who received an intestinal transplant. The specimen was unstimulated CD8+ T cells sorted from spleen or lymph node cells, collected before intestinal transplant. The chain carries TRBV28 and TRBJ2-7; the D gene is possibly TRBD2 (6 bases). For the CDR3, the DNA is TGTGCCAGCAGTTTATTCGGGAGAATACGGAAGCAGTACTTC. This sequence encodes CASSLFGRIRKQYF.